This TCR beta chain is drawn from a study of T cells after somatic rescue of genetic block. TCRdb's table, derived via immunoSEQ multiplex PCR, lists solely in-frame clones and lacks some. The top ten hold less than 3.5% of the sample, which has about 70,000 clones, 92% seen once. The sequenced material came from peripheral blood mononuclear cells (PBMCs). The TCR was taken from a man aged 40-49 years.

The CDR3 sequence is CASSGGAGSNQPQHF. CDR3 DNA: TGTGCCAGCAGCGGAGGGGCTGGAAGCAATCAGCCCCAGCATTTT. The chain combines TRBV6-1 with TRBJ1-5, with D perhaps TRBD1 (5 bases). The CDR3 totals 15 residues. Germline V lookup: CDR1 MNHNS, CDR2 SASEGT. With 6 bases removed from V and 1 base from J, the gap between germline ends came to 13 bases.